This T cell receptor (beta chain) was sequenced for a study of cytomegalovirus exposure and HLA in healthy donors. Study as a whole: A prior analysis found 100 million to 140 million unique TCR beta sequences from around 180 million T cells.

General observations from the study: Later analysis indicated greater clonal expansion among HLA-associated TCR beta chains than among equally common other chains. As a later analysis revealed, most CMV-associated TCR beta chains appeared HLA-restricted. The study reported that TCR beta sequences accurately predicted HLA-A and HLA-B alleles in most subjects.

To note about this clone: What it binds is unknown.

60 Vbeta and 13 Jbeta primers were used in PCR. The data were produced by immunoSEQ multiplex PCR, yet TCRdb's version contains in-frame clones alone and is incomplete. The sample includes approximately 110,000 clones, 73% of them seen just once. The CDR3 totals 17 residues. Unmatched junction bases numbered 9, after V lost 0 bases and J lost 8 bases. Per germline, CDR1 SGHRS and CDR2 YFSETQ. The clonotype was recovered from a man between 60 and 75 years old in good health and CMV-seropositive. J is TRBJ2-1 and V is TRBV5-1; 12 bases are a match to TRBD2. Sequenced sample: PBMCs. CDR3 protein: CASSLGVLAGGLDEQFF. The DNA of the CDR3 is TGCGCCAGCAGCTTGGGGGTTCTAGCGGGGGGGCTTGATGAGCAGTTCTTC. Full variable domain (rest looked up from reference TRBV5-1 and TRBJ2-1): KAGVTQTPRYLIKTRGQQVTLSCSPISGHRSVSWYQQTPGQGLQFLFEYFSETQRNKGNFPGRFSGRQFSNSRSEMNVSTLELGDSALYLCASSLGVLAGGLDEQFFGPGTRLTVL.